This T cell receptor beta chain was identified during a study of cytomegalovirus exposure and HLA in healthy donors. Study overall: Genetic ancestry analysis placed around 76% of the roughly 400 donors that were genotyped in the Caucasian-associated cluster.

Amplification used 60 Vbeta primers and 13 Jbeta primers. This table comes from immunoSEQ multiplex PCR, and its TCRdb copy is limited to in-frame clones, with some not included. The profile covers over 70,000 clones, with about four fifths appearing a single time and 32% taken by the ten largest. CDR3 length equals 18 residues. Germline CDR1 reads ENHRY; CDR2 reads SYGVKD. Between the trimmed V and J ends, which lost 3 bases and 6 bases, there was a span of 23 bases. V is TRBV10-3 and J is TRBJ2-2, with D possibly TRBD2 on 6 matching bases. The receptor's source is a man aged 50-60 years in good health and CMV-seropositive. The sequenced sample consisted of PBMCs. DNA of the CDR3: TGTGCCATCAGTGAAGGATTAGGTAGCGGTCCTGAGGCCGGGGAGCTGTTTTTT. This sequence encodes CAISEGLGSGPEAGELFF.